This T cell receptor beta chain emerged from a study of blood T cell repertoires in COVID-19. Across the study: PBMCs, B-cell-depleted T cells, or T cells were the source of the cDNA or gDNA that made up the material.

Using immunoSEQ multiplex PCR, the repertoire was profiled, and TCRdb retains in-frame clones only, with some absent. The data contain 90,000 or so clones, roughly 86% of them seen just once; the ten biggest clones take up about 7.8%. Sequencing was carried out using peripheral blood. The clonotype originates from a man aged 50 to 60 with active COVID-19.

DNA of the CDR3: TGTGCCAGCAGCCAAGGACAGGCCAGGAGCACAGATACGCAGTATTTT. Encoded protein: CASSQGQARSTDTQYF. The V call is TRBV5-8, the J call TRBJ2-3; 7 nucleotides match TRBD1. The CDR3 has 16 residues. Germline CDR1 reads SGHTS; CDR2 reads YDEGEE. V lost 4 bases, J lost 0 bases, and 8 bases stayed unmatched.